The sequence of this T cell receptor (beta chain) was determined in a study of blood T cell repertoires in COVID-19. As for the study in general: The United States, Italy and Spain supplied acute and convalescent COVID-19 samples. From T cells, B-cell-depleted T cells, or PBMCs came the material, which was cDNA or gDNA.

Study processing details: Reference gene primer amplification in the assay estimated nucleated cell counts. TCRdb keeps only in-frame clones here, not all; method: immunoSEQ multiplex PCR. The V and J calls and clone size were taken over from that table, and D and trimming were inferred from the DNA. This table has roughly 230,000 clones, 65% to 85% appearing once. V shed 5 bases and J shed 5 bases, with 5 bases lying between them. Germline-derived CDR1 and CDR2 are SEHNR and FQNEAQ (reference sequence). The CDR3 contains 11 residues. The V and J genes are TRBV7-9 and TRBJ2-3; D not certain. The receptor was derived from a human donor in a cohort sampled during active COVID-19. The sequenced material came from peripheral blood. The CDR3 reads CASSPLDTQYF. DNA of the CDR3: TGTGCCAGCAGCCCTCTAGATACGCAGTATTTT.